One and the same sample provided the 10 T cell receptor beta chains below, sequenced in a study of post-analysis software for immune sequencing data. Unique molecular identifiers were carried by the TCR beta cDNA libraries. TCRdb called the PCR reads again in MiXCR, with one record for every CDR3 protein. The sample has around 770,000 distinct CDR3 sequences; more than 45% are singletons. Study-wide results and limits: There were roughly five TRBV segments more frequent in patients than controls, and TRBV5-6, TRBV5-1 and TRBV20-1 were among them.

The antigens of these receptors remain unknown. The sequenced sample was blood. The receptors shown here come from a girl between 5 and 17 years old with multiple sclerosis.

This clonotype occurred a few times. The rearrangement joins TRBV30 to TRBJ2-3, with 8 positions matching TRBD2. Per germline, CDR1 GTSNPN and CDR2 SVGIG (reference sequence). Unmatched junction bases numbered 7, after V lost 8 bases and J lost 0 bases. The CDR3 is 14 amino acids. CDR3 sequence reads: CARDAGGSTDTQYF. The DNA for the CDR3 is TGTGCCCGGGACGCGGGGGGTAGCACAGATACGCAGTATTTT.

The chain recombines TRBV11-3 with TRBJ2-1; perhaps TRBD1 as D (6 bases). The CDR3 sequence is 18 residues long. Trimming stripped 5 bases from V and 5 bases from J, with 25 bases between. Germline values: CDR1 SGHNT, CDR2 YENEEA. This chain's CDR3 is CASSLTQETGNMDNEQFF. CDR3 coding DNA: TGTGCCAGCAGCCTAACCCAAGAGACAGGTAATATGGACAATGAGCAGTTCTTC.

The chain recombines TRBV20-1 with TRBJ2-1, with 9 bases that match TRBD2. The CDR3 contains 15 residues. Germline-derived CDR1 and CDR2 are DFQATT and SNEGSKA (reference sequence). V lost 6 bases to trimming and J lost 7 bases; unmatched junction nucleotides: 13. The CDR3: CSARTPGLALNEQFF. In nucleotides, the CDR3 is TGCAGTGCCCGGACCCCGGGACTAGCCCTAAATGAGCAGTTCTTC.

The chain is built from TRBV12-3 or TRBV12-4 and TRBJ2-7; D ambiguous. The CDR3 length is 12 residues. Trimming left V 5 bases short and J 3 bases short, with 8 bases between. In DNA form, the CDR3 reads TGTGCCAGCAGTAGCCTGTTCTACGAGCAGTACTTC. This encodes CASSSLFYEQYF.

J is TRBJ2-5 and V is TRBV7-9, with D perhaps assigned TRBD1 or TRBD2 (5 bases each). V lost 2 bases, J lost 11 bases, and 18 bases lay in between. The CDR3 runs 14 residues. Germline lookup yields CDR1 SEHNR and CDR2 FQNEAQ (reference sequence). DNA of the CDR3: TGTGCCAGCAGCTTATTTACAGGAGGCGGAGAGCAGTACTTC. It yields the protein CASSLFTGGGEQYF.

There are many counts of this clonotype. This sequence joins TRBV10-3 and TRBJ2-7; possibly TRBD1 or TRBD2 for D (5 bases each). The CDR3 sequence is 15 residues long. Germline values: CDR1 ENHRY, CDR2 SYGVKD. Trimming left V 0 bases short and J 0 bases short, with 9 bases between. Written as DNA, the CDR3 is TGTGCCATCAGTGAGTCAAGGGACCGCTCCTACGAGCAGTACTTC. Its protein is CAISESRDRSYEQYF.

CDR3: CSARTREGPNYEQYF. The CDR3 DNA follows: TGCAGTGCTAGAACCCGCGAGGGTCCTAACTACGAGCAGTACTTC. The chain combines TRBV20-1 with TRBJ2-7; TRBD2 is a possible D gene (5 bases). This CDR3 region has 15 residues. V was cut by 2 bases and J by 3 bases, with 17 bases left in between. Germline V gives CDR1 DFQATT, CDR2 SNEGSKA (reference sequence).

The chain uses TRBV6-6 and TRBJ2-4, with D tentatively TRBD1 (5 bases). Between the trimmed V and J ends, which lost 2 bases and 5 bases, there was a span of 19 bases. The CDR3 length is 17 residues. Germline values: CDR1 MNHNY, CDR2 SVGAGI (reference sequence). The DNA for the CDR3 is TGTGCCAGCAGTTACACGTCGGAGAGGACACCTCAAAACATTCAGTACTTC. Protein product: CASSYTSERTPQNIQYF.

This sequence joins TRBV20-1 and TRBJ1-1; D is unresolved. This CDR3 comprises 13 residues. With 6 bases removed from V and 0 bases from J, the gap between germline ends came to 11 bases. Germline lookup yields CDR1 DFQATT and CDR2 SNEGSKA (reference sequence). The CDR3 loop reads CSALPGLNTEAFF. The CDR3, as DNA: TGCAGTGCCCTCCCCGGGCTGAACACTGAAGCTTTCTTT.

This clonotype was recorded only once. The V gene is TRBV2, the J gene TRBJ1-2; D may be TRBD1 (5 bases). Germline values: CDR1 SNHLY, CDR2 FYNNEI. The length of the CDR3 is 14 residues. Trimming took 6 bases from V and 4 from J, leaving 15 bases between them. CDR3 sequence: CASRKGQDGYGYTF. The CDR3 DNA reads TGTGCCAGCAGGAAGGGGCAGGACGGCTATGGCTACACCTTC.